These T cell receptor beta chains were read from a single sample in a study of T cells in localized non-small cell lung cancer. TCRdb's table, derived via immunoSEQ multiplex PCR, lists solely in-frame clones and lacks some. The profile shows approximately 140,000 clones, roughly nine tenths of them singletons. The sample was peripheral blood, taken before any cancer treatment. All receptors derive from a female donor over 55 with stage I lung adenocarcinoma. Each CDR3 is given with its conserved first and last residue. The order of the fields is J gene, D gene, CDR3 length, clone size, V gene, CDR3 DNA, CDR3 protein. D genes are given only for firm matches. Clone size is given for some rows only: seen once, a few or many times, or a class if the clone is expanded.

J: TRBJ2-5; D: NA; length: 15; size: few; V: TRBV5-1; DNA: TGCGCCAGCAGCTCGGGGGCCAACTTACAAGAGACCCAGTACTTC; CDR3: CASSSGANLQETQYF
J: TRBJ1-3; D: NA; length: 15; size: NA; V: TRBV6-5; DNA: TGTGCCAGCAGTTACGGAGGGATCTCTGGAAACACCATATATTTT; CDR3: CASSYGGISGNTIYF
J: TRBJ2-1; D: TRBD2; length: 15; size: NA; V: TRBV5-1; DNA: TGCGCCAGCAGCTCGACTAGCGGGATAAACAATGAGCAGTTCTTC; CDR3: CASSSTSGINNEQFF
J: TRBJ2-3; D: NA; length: 12; size: once; V: TRBV5-1; DNA: TGCGCCAGCACCCTGCCCACAGATACGCAGTATTTT; CDR3: CASTLPTDTQYF
J: TRBJ2-2; D: NA; length: 16; size: NA; V: TRBV5-1; DNA: TGCGCCAGCAGCTTGGCCGGGACACCGAACACCGGGGAGCTGTTTTTT; CDR3: CASSLAGTPNTGELFF
J: TRBJ2-3; D: NA; length: 14; size: NA; V: TRBV5-6; DNA: TGTGCCAGCAGCTTGGGCGGGAGCACAGATACGCAGTATTTT; CDR3: CASSLGGSTDTQYF
J: TRBJ2-7; D: NA; length: 14; size: NA; V: TRBV6-1; DNA: TGTGCCAGCAGTTTACGGGACCCTCTTTTCGAGCAGTACTTC; CDR3: CASSLRDPLFEQYF
J: TRBJ2-6; D: TRBD2; length: 19; size: few; V: TRBV9; DNA: TGTGCCAGCAGCTTCTCGGGACTAGCAACATTCTCTGGGGCCAACGTCCTGACTTTC; CDR3: CASSFSGLATFSGANVLTF
J: TRBJ1-2; D: NA; length: 14; size: NA; V: TRBV11-2; DNA: TGTGCCAGCAGCTTTTCAACTGGGACCCAGGGCTACACCTTC; CDR3: CASSFSTGTQGYTF
J: TRBJ2-7; D: NA; length: 15; size: NA; V: TRBV28; DNA: TGTGCCAGCAGTTCCCCCCACAGGGGAGGGTACGAGCAGTACTTC; CDR3: CASSSPHRGGYEQYF
J: TRBJ2-4; D: NA; length: 14; size: NA; V: TRBV7-9; DNA: TGTGCCAGCAGCTTTGGAGGGACGTCGGACATTCAGTACTTC; CDR3: CASSFGGTSDIQYF
J: TRBJ1-4; D: NA; length: 16; size: NA; V: TRBV7-9; DNA: TGTGCCAGCAGCTTTGGCCGGGACAACCTTAATGAAAAACTGTTTTTT; CDR3: CASSFGRDNLNEKLFF
J: TRBJ2-3; D: TRBD2; length: 19; size: NA; V: TRBV19; DNA: TGTGCCAGTAGTATATCCACCTCAGGGACTAGCGGGAGTTTGGATACGCAGTATTTT; CDR3: CASSISTSGTSGSLDTQYF
J: TRBJ2-7; D: NA; length: 11; size: NA; V: TRBV6-5; DNA: TGTGCCAGCCGCCTACTGTACGAGCAGTACTTC; CDR3: CASRLLYEQYF
J: TRBJ2-7; D: TRBD1; length: 14; size: NA; V: TRBV19; DNA: TGTGCCAGTAGCAGGGGGCAGGGGACCTACGAGCAGTACTTC; CDR3: CASSRGQGTYEQYF
J: TRBJ1-4; D: TRBD1; length: 15; size: NA; V: TRBV18; DNA: TGTGCCAGCTCACCTGGGACAGCAACTAATGAAAAACTGTTTTTT; CDR3: CASSPGTATNEKLFF
J: TRBJ2-3; D: TRBD1; length: 16; size: NA; V: TRBV7-9; DNA: TGTGCCAGCAGCCTACTGGGACAGGCGAGCACAGATACGCAGTATTTT; CDR3: CASSLLGQASTDTQYF
J: TRBJ1-2; D: TRBD1; length: 14; size: NA; V: TRBV6-5; DNA: TGTGCCAGCAATCGACAGGGGTGGAACTATGGCTACACCTTC; CDR3: CASNRQGWNYGYTF
J: TRBJ1-4; D: TRBD1; length: 15; size: NA; V: TRBV29-1; DNA: TGCAGCGTTGAACGTTATGTGACAGGGTATGAAAAACTGTTTTTT; CDR3: CSVERYVTGYEKLFF
J: TRBJ2-3; D: NA; length: 14; size: NA; V: TRBV30; DNA: TGTGCCTGGAGACTTTTTGACAGAACAGATACGCAGTATTTT; CDR3: CAWRLFDRTDTQYF
J: TRBJ1-1; D: NA; length: 14; size: once; V: TRBV5-1; DNA: TGCGCCAGCAGCTTCGAAGAGGAGAACACTGAAGCTTTCTTT; CDR3: CASSFEEENTEAFF
J: TRBJ2-7; D: TRBD1; length: 14; size: NA; V: TRBV5-1; DNA: TGCGCCAGCAGCTTCCGGGACAGAGCCTACGAGCAGTACTTC; CDR3: CASSFRDRAYEQYF
J: TRBJ2-1; D: NA; length: 15; size: NA; V: TRBV10-2; DNA: TGCGCCAGCATGAATGCGGATAGCTCCTACAATGAGCAGTTCTTC; CDR3: CASMNADSSYNEQFF
J: TRBJ1-2; D: NA; length: 11; size: NA; V: TRBV6-1; DNA: TGTGCCAGCAGTGAGGCGGCGGGCTACACCTTC; CDR3: CASSEAAGYTF
J: TRBJ1-5; D: NA; length: 13; size: NA; V: TRBV19; DNA: TGTGCCAGTAGTATAGCTCGGGGTCAGCCCCAGCATTTT; CDR3: CASSIARGQPQHF
J: TRBJ2-1; D: TRBD2; length: 15; size: NA; V: TRBV7-9; DNA: TGTGCCAGCACTCGATACGGGGGACTACTCAATGAGCAGTTCTTC; CDR3: CASTRYGGLLNEQFF
J: TRBJ1-1; D: NA; length: 15; size: NA; V: TRBV5-1; DNA: TGCGCCAGCAGCAGACGGACAGCCGATAACACTGAAGCTTTCTTT; CDR3: CASSRRTADNTEAFF
J: TRBJ2-5; D: TRBD2; length: 21; size: NA; V: TRBV28; DNA: TGTGCCAGCAGCTCACCTGGGACTAGCGGGAGGGGGTTTTCGGTTTGGGAGACCCAGTACTTC; CDR3: CASSSPGTSGRGFSVWETQYF
J: TRBJ1-2; D: TRBD1; length: 15; size: NA; V: TRBV28; DNA: TGTGCCAGCAGACAACAGGGGGCATCTAACTATGGCTACACCTTC; CDR3: CASRQQGASNYGYTF
J: TRBJ2-1; D: TRBD2; length: 15; size: NA; V: TRBV6-5; DNA: TGTGCCAGCAGTTCGGGGACTAGCACTTACAATGAGCAGTTCTTC; CDR3: CASSSGTSTYNEQFF
J: TRBJ2-7; D: NA; length: 14; size: NA; V: TRBV4-1; DNA: TGCGCCAGCAGCCAAGAGAGGTCCTTTCACGAGCAGTACTTC; CDR3: CASSQERSFHEQYF
J: TRBJ1-1; D: NA; length: 11; size: NA; V: TRBV20-1; DNA: TGCAGTGCTAGAGACGAAGGTGAAGCTTTCTTT; CDR3: CSARDEGEAFF
J: TRBJ1-1; D: NA; length: 14; size: NA; V: TRBV7-6; DNA: TGTGCCAGCAGCCAGACAGACAGGAACACTGAAGCTTTCTTT; CDR3: CASSQTDRNTEAFF
J: TRBJ2-1; D: TRBD2; length: 15; size: NA; V: TRBV7-3; DNA: TGTGCCAGCAGCTTATCGCTAGCGGGGGGAAATGAGCAGTTCTTC; CDR3: CASSLSLAGGNEQFF
J: TRBJ2-2; D: TRBD2; length: 16; size: once; V: TRBV7-8; DNA: TGTGCCAGCAGCCTGGGGACTAGCGTAGTATCCGGGGAGCTGTTTTTT; CDR3: CASSLGTSVVSGELFF
J: TRBJ1-1; D: NA; length: 15; size: few; V: TRBV30; DNA: TGTGCCTGGAGTCCGACGACAGGTGGTGGAACTGAAGCTTTCTTT; CDR3: CAWSPTTGGGTEAFF
J: TRBJ2-1; D: NA; length: 15; size: NA; V: TRBV10-3; DNA: TGTGCCATCAAGCTACACTACTCAGGGGACTATGAGCAGTTCTTC; CDR3: CAIKLHYSGDYEQFF
J: TRBJ1-4; D: TRBD1; length: 12; size: NA; V: TRBV5-4; DNA: TGTGCCACCACAGGGGCGGGTGAAAAACTGTTTTTT; CDR3: CATTGAGEKLFF
J: TRBJ2-2; D: NA; length: 11; size: NA; V: TRBV6-5; DNA: TGTGCCAGCAGTGGGGCCCGGGAGCTGTTTTTT; CDR3: CASSGARELFF
J: TRBJ2-1; D: NA; length: 15; size: few; V: TRBV6-1; DNA: TGTGCCAGCAGTGAAGGTGGCGCAGCCTACAATGAGCAGTTCTTC; CDR3: CASSEGGAAYNEQFF
J: TRBJ2-3; D: NA; length: 12; size: NA; V: TRBV15; DNA: TGTGCCACCAGCAGAGCATCAGATACGCAGTATTTT; CDR3: CATSRASDTQYF
J: TRBJ1-3; D: TRBD1; length: 16; size: NA; V: TRBV19; DNA: TGTGCCAGTAGGAGCTACACAGGGGGCTTTGGAAACACCATATATTTT; CDR3: CASRSYTGGFGNTIYF
J: TRBJ2-7; D: TRBD2; length: 14; size: NA; V: TRBV7-8; DNA: TGTGCCAGCAGCCAAATAGCGGGAGATTACGAGCAGTACTTC; CDR3: CASSQIAGDYEQYF
J: TRBJ1-5; D: NA; length: 13; size: NA; V: TRBV2; DNA: TGTGCCAGCATAGGGGGACTTGGTCAGCCCCAGCATTTT; CDR3: CASIGGLGQPQHF